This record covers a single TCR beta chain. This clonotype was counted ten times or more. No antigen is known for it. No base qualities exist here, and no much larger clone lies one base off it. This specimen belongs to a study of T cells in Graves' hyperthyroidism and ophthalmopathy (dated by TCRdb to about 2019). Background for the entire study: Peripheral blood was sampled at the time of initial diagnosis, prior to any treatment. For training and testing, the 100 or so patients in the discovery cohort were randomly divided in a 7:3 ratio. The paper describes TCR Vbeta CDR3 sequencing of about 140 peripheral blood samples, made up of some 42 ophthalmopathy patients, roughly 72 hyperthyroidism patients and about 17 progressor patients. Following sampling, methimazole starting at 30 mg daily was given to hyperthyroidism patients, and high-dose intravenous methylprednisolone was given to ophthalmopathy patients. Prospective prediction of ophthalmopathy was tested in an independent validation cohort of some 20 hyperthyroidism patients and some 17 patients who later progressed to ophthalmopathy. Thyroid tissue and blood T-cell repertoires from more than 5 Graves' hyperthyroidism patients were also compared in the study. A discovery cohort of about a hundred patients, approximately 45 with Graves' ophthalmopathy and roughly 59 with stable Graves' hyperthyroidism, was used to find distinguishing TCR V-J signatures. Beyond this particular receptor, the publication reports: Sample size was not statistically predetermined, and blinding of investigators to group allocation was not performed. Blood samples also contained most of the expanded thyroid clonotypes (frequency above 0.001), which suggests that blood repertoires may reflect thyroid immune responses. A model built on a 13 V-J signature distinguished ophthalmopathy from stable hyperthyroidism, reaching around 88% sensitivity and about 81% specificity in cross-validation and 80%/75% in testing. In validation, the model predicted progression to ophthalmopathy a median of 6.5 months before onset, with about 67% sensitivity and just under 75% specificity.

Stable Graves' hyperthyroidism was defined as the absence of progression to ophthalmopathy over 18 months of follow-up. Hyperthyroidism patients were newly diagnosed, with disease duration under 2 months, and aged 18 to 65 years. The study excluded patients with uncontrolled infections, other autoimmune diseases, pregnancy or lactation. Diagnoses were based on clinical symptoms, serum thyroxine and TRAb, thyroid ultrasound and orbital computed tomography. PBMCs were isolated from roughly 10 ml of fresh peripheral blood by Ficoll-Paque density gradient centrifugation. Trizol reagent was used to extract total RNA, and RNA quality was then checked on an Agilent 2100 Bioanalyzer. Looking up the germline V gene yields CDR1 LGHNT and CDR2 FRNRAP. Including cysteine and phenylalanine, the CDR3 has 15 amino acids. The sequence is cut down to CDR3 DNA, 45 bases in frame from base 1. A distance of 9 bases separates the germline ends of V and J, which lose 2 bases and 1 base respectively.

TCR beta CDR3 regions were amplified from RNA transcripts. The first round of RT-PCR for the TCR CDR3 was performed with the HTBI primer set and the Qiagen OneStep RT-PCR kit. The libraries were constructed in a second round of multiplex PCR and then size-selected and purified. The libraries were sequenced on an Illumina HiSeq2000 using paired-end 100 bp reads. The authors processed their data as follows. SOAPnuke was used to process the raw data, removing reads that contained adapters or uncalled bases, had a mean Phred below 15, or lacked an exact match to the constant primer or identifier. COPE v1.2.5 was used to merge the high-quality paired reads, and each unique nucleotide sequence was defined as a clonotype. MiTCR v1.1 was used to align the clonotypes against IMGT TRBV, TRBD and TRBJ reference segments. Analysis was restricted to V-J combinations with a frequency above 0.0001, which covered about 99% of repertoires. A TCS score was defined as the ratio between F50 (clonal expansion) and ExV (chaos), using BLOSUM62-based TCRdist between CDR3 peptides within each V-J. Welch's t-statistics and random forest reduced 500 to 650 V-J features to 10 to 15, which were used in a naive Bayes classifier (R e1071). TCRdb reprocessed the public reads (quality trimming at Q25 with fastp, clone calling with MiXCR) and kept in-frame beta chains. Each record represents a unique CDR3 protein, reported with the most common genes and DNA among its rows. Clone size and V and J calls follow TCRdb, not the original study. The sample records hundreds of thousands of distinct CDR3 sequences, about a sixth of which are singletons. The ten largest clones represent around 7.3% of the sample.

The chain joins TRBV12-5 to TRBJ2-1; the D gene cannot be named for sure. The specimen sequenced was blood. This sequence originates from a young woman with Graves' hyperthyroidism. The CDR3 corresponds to CASGLSQKSYNEQFF. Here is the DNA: TGTGCTAGTGGTTTGTCCCAGAAGTCCTACAATGAGCAGTTCTTC.